The 20 T cell receptor beta chains given below trace back to one sample, sequenced in a study of cytomegalovirus exposure and HLA in healthy donors. The repertoire was sequenced with immunoSEQ multiplex PCR; TCRdb's copy has only in-frame clones and lacks some. Of around 120,000 clones listed, 86% were seen once; the top ten hold nearly 5%. Source material: PBMCs. The origin of the receptors is a man between 18 and 35 years old in good health and CMV-seronegative.

This clone was seen only once. J is TRBJ1-1 and V is TRBV5-1, with no clear D. The CDR3 runs to 14 residues. The germline CDR1 and CDR2 sequences are SGHRS and YFSETQ. Trimming left V 1 base short and J 1 base short, with 8 bases between. The CDR3 reads CASSLSAANTEAFF. CDR3 nucleotides: TGCGCCAGCAGCTTGTCGGCGGCGAACACTGAAGCTTTCTTT.

This chain links TRBV27 with TRBJ2-1; TRBD2 aligns across 7 bases. Losses at the gene ends were 4 bases for V and 5 bases for J; bases not matched to a gene: 14. The CDR3 consists of 17 residues. CDR1 and CDR2 from the germline V gene are MNHEY and SMNVEV (reference sequence). The CDR3 region is CASSSFTQAGTNNEQFF. CDR3 DNA sequence: TGTGCCAGCAGTTCGTTTACCCAAGCCGGGACTAACAATGAGCAGTTCTTC.

The chain is built from TRBV5-6 and TRBJ1-6; weak D call: TRBD1 (6 bases). V lost 2 bases and J lost 5, with 11 bases in between. CDR3 length: 15 amino acids. From germline, CDR1 is SGHDT and CDR2 YYEEEE. CDR3 DNA sequence: TGTGCCAGCAGCTTACAGGGAATTAATAATTCACCCCTCCACTTT. This codes for CASSLQGINNSPLHF.

This clone was recorded once. The chain couples TRBV28 to TRBJ1-2, with 7 bases that match TRBD1. This CDR3 region has 14 residues. V lost 5 bases and J lost 6; bases outside the gene matches: 9. Looked up from germline, CDR1 is MDHEN and CDR2 is SYDVKM. The CDR3 DNA reads TGTGCCAGCAGTCAGGTGACAGGGTTAAATGGCTACACCTTC. Its translation is CASSQVTGLNGYTF.

The chain recombines TRBV5-4 with TRBJ2-7; 12 nucleotides agree with TRBD2. The CDR3 covers 15 residues. Per the germline V gene, CDR1 is SGHNT and CDR2 is YYREEE (reference sequence). With V trimmed by 4 bases and J by 4 bases, 6 bases remained unmatched. DNA for the CDR3: TGTGCCAGCAGCCCGGGGACTAGCGGGTTGTACGAGCAGTACTTC. Protein: CASSPGTSGLYEQYF.

The chain is built from TRBV2 and TRBJ1-5; TRBD1 might be the D (5 bases). The CDR3 contains 13 residues. The V gene lost 8 bases and the J gene lost 8 bases, with 16 bases spanning the gap. In germline, CDR1 is SNHLY, CDR2 FYNNEI. The chain's CDR3 is CASGSGVVEPQHF. DNA of the CDR3: TGTGCCAGCGGGTCGGGGGTGGTGGAGCCCCAGCATTTT.

The chain's CDR3 is CASSASGTGPRSEQFF. In DNA form, the CDR3 reads TGCGCCAGCAGCGCCTCCGGGACAGGGCCCAGGTCGGAGCAGTTCTTC. V usage is TRBV5-1 and J usage is TRBJ2-1; 9 bases map to TRBD1. This CDR3 is built from 16 residues. Germline lookup yields CDR1 SGHRS and CDR2 YFSETQ. The J segment lost 10 bases and the V segment lost 4 bases, leaving 15 bases of the junction unmatched.

This chain uses TRBV9 with TRBJ2-7, with a tentative D call TRBD1 (6 bases). The germline V gene encodes CDR1 SGDLS and CDR2 YYNGEE. The CDR3 has 14 amino acids. V was clipped by 0 bases and J by 5 bases, with 12 bases between them. CDR3 sequence reads: CASSVAGARNEQYF. CDR3 in DNA: TGTGCCAGCAGCGTAGCAGGGGCGCGGAACGAGCAGTACTTC. The full variable domain, rest sourced from reference TRBV9 and TRBJ2-7, is DSGVTQTPKHLITATGQRVTLRCSPRSGDLSVYWYQQSLDQGLQFLIQYYNGEERAKGNILERFSAQQFPDLHSELNLSSLELGDSALYFCASSVAGARNEQYFGPGTRLTVT.

This clone was counted once. The J gene is TRBJ2-7, the V gene TRBV4-1; D gene ambiguous. Trimming pared 1 base from V and 3 bases from J, leaving 10 bases between. The germline V gene encodes CDR1 MGHRA and CDR2 YSYEKL. The CDR3 is 14 amino acids. The CDR3 DNA sequence: TGCGCCAGCAGCCAAGGGCTAGTCAGCTACGAGCAGTACTTC. Its translation: CASSQGLVSYEQYF.

The chain links TRBV30 to TRBJ1-1; tentative D call: TRBD1 (6 bases). Trimming left V 1 base short and J 2 bases short, with 17 bases between. Germline V gene sequence: CDR1 GTSNPN, CDR2 SVGIG (reference sequence). The CDR3 runs to 16 residues. DNA for the CDR3: TGTGCCTGGAGTGCGTTGGGGACAACGACTAACACTGAAGCTTTCTTT. Protein product: CAWSALGTTTNTEAFF.

J is TRBJ2-6 and V is TRBV9; TRBD1 aligns across 8 bases. CDR3 length: 18 amino acids. The trim removed 4 bases at V and 0 bases at J, leaving 9 bases unmatched. Germline V gene data show CDR1 as SGDLS and CDR2 as YYNGEE. The CDR3 here is CASSPRDRTFSGANVLTF. CDR3 nucleotides: TGTGCCAGCAGCCCCCGGGACAGGACCTTCTCTGGGGCCAACGTCCTGACTTTC.

This clone appeared a single time. The chain carries TRBV30 and TRBJ2-2; TRBD1 is a possible D gene (5 bases). The CDR3 loop spans 15 amino acids. Trimming shortened V by 3 bases and J by 0 bases, and 11 bases separated the two germline ends. Germline CDR1 is GTSNPN and CDR2 is SVGIG (reference sequence). The CDR3 here is CAWRTGISNTGELFF. Here the CDR3 DNA reads TGTGCCTGGAGAACAGGAATTTCGAACACCGGGGAGCTGTTTTTT.

The chain is built from TRBV21-1 and TRBJ2-7; the D call in the table, TRBD1, was not verified against the DNA. TRBV21-1 is a recognized pseudogene. CDR3 length equals 14 residues. CDR3 bases: TGTGCCAGCAGCAAACCAAGTGGGCCCTACGAGCAGTACTTC. Its translation: CASSKPSGPYEQYF.

The chain recombines TRBV2 with TRBJ2-2; 10 bases are shared with TRBD1. The CDR3 consists of 14 residues. V shed 7 bases, J shed 8 bases, and the junction held 7 bases outside the gene matches. Germline V CDR1 and CDR2: SNHLY, FYNNEI. DNA of the CDR3: TGTGCCAGCAATGGACAGGGGGAGTATGGGGAGCTGTTTTTT. Protein: CASNGQGEYGELFF.

CDR3 loop: CASTPSGGNYNEQFF. The CDR3, as DNA: TGTGCCAGCACACCTAGCGGGGGAAACTACAATGAGCAGTTCTTC. The chain has TRBV19 and TRBJ2-1, with 10 nucleotides matching TRBD2. The CDR3 extends over 15 amino acids. Germline values: CDR1 LNHDA, CDR2 SQIVND (reference sequence). Unmatched junction bases numbered 8, after V lost 9 bases and J lost 3 bases.

The J gene is TRBJ1-2, the V gene TRBV4-1; maybe TRBD1 (5 bases). Trimming cost V 0 bases and J 0 bases, with 20 bases left between them. This CDR3 comprises 19 residues. Germline V gene lookup returns CDR1 MGHRA and CDR2 YSYEKL. The chain's CDR3 is CASSQDRWGKGFTNYGYTF. DNA for the CDR3: TGCGCCAGCAGCCAAGATAGATGGGGAAAGGGGTTTACTAACTATGGCTACACCTTC.

V usage is TRBV19 and J usage is TRBJ2-2, with TRBD1 matching 7 bases. The V gene's germline CDR1 is LNHDA and CDR2 SQIVND (reference sequence). J lost 0 bases, V lost 10 bases, and 8 bases had no gene match. There are 15 residues in the CDR3. The CDR3 sequence: CAILAGTANTGELFF. DNA of the CDR3: TGTGCCATCCTTGCCGGGACAGCGAACACCGGGGAGCTGTTTTTT.

V is TRBV29-1 and J is TRBJ2-7; D is perhaps TRBD2 (6 bases). Trimming pared 3 bases from V and 4 bases from J, leaving 10 bases between. CDR1 and CDR2 from the germline V gene are SQVTM and ANQGSEA. The CDR3 loop spans 12 amino acids. The CDR3 spells CSVEAGRYEQYF. CDR3 DNA: TGCAGCGTTGAGGCGGGGAGATACGAGCAGTACTTC.

V and J are TRBV7-6 and TRBJ2-1, with 7 bases lining up with TRBD2. The germline gives CDR1 SGHVS, CDR2 FNYEAQ. Trimming cost V 8 bases and J 2 bases; bases outside gene matches: 12. The CDR3 extends over 16 amino acids. The CDR3 nucleotides read TGTGCCAGCCCCAAACCCCGCGGGAGCCCCTACAATGAGCAGTTCTTC. This encodes CASPKPRGSPYNEQFF.

This chain joins TRBV7-6 and TRBJ1-5; weak D call: TRBD1 (5 bases). There are 16 residues in the CDR3. Looked up from germline, CDR1 is SGHVS and CDR2 is FNYEAQ. The V end lost 5 bases, the J end lost 3 bases, and 17 bases lay between the germline ends. CDR3 coding DNA: TGTGCCAGCAGCCTCCAGGAGGGGCAGATCAATCAGCCCCAGCATTTT. Translation gives CASSLQEGQINQPQHF. The full variable domain, completed using reference TRBV7-6 and TRBJ1-5, is GAGVSQSPRYKVTKRGQDVALRCDPISGHVSLYWYRQALGQGPEFLTYFNYEAQQDKSGLPNDRFSAERPEGSISTLTIQRTEQRDSAMYRCASSLQEGQINQPQHFGDGTRLSIL.